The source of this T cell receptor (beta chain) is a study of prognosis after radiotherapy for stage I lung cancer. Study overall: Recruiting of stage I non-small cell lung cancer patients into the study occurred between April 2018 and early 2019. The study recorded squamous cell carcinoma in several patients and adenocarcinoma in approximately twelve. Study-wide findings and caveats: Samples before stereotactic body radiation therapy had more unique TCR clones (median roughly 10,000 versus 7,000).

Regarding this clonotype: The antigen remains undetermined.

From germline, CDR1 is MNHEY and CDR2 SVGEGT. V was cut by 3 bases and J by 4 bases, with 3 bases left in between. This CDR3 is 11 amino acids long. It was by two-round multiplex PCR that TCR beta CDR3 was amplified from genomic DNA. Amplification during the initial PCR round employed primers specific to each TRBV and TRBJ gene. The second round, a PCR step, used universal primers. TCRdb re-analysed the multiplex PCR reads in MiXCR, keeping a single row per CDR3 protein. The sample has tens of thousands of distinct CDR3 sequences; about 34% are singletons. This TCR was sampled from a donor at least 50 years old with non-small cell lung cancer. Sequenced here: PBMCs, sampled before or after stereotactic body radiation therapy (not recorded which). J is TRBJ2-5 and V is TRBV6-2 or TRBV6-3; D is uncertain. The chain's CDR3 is CASSYSETQYF. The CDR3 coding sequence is TGTGCCAGCAGTTATTCAGAGACCCAGTACTTC.